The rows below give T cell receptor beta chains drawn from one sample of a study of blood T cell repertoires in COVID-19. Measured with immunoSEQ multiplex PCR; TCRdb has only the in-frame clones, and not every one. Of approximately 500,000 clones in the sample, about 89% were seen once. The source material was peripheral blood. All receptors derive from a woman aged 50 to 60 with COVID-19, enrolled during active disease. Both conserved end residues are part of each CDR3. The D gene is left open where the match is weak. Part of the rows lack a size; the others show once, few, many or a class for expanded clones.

CDR3aa: CASTQSSGISYEQYF
CDR3nt: TGTGCCAGCACCCAATCTAGCGGGATCTCCTACGAGCAGTACTTC
d_gene: TRBD2
abundance: NA
v_gene: TRBV5-6
j_gene: TRBJ2-7

CDR3aa: CATMGDDYYEQYF
CDR3nt: TGTGCCACTATGGGAGACGATTACTACGAGCAGTACTTC
d_gene: NA
abundance: NA
v_gene: TRBV19
j_gene: TRBJ2-7

CDR3aa: CASSISRGPNYGYTF
CDR3nt: TGTGCCAGCAGTATAAGCAGGGGCCCAAACTATGGCTACACCTTC
d_gene: NA
abundance: NA
v_gene: TRBV7-9
j_gene: TRBJ1-2

CDR3aa: CASSLGLGVETQYF
CDR3nt: TGCGCCAGCAGCTTGGGACTAGGAGTAGAGACCCAGTACTTC
d_gene: NA
abundance: NA
v_gene: TRBV5-1
j_gene: TRBJ2-5

CDR3aa: CASSLARGGAPLHF
CDR3nt: TGTGCCAGCAGCTTAGCGAGAGGAGGGGCACCCCTCCACTTT
d_gene: NA
abundance: NA
v_gene: TRBV11-2
j_gene: TRBJ1-6

CDR3aa: CASSVSQGQGYGYTF
CDR3nt: TGTGCCAGCAGCGTATCTCAGGGGCAGGGGTATGGCTACACCTTC
d_gene: NA
abundance: NA
v_gene: TRBV7-9
j_gene: TRBJ1-2

CDR3aa: CASSHSGRGDQPQHF
CDR3nt: TGTGCCAGCAGCCATTCCGGACGGGGGGATCAGCCCCAGCATTTT
d_gene: NA
abundance: NA
v_gene: TRBV14
j_gene: TRBJ1-5

CDR3aa: CASSRSGLSTDTQYF
CDR3nt: TGTGCCAGCAGTCGTAGCGGGCTTAGCACAGATACGCAGTATTTT
d_gene: TRBD2
abundance: NA
v_gene: TRBV7-9
j_gene: TRBJ2-3

CDR3aa: CASSHPTGPSSYNEQFF
CDR3nt: TGTGCCAGCAGCCACCCGACAGGTCCGAGCTCCTACAATGAGCAGTTCTTC
d_gene: NA
abundance: NA
v_gene: TRBV5-4
j_gene: TRBJ2-1

CDR3aa: CASSLSFSDSPPGANVLTF
CDR3nt: TGTGCCAGCAGCTTATCCTTTTCGGACAGCCCTCCTGGGGCCAACGTCCTGACTTTC
d_gene: NA
abundance: once
v_gene: TRBV7-2
j_gene: TRBJ2-6

CDR3aa: CATSRGQEINEKLFF
CDR3nt: TGTGCCACCAGCAGAGGGCAGGAAATTAATGAAAAACTGTTTTTT
d_gene: NA
abundance: NA
v_gene: TRBV15
j_gene: TRBJ1-4

CDR3aa: CASSRRGQGAFF
CDR3nt: TGTGCCAGCAGCCGCCGGGGACAGGGGGCTTTCTTT
d_gene: TRBD1
abundance: NA
v_gene: TRBV12-3/TRBV12-4
j_gene: TRBJ1-1

CDR3aa: CASSPLQAGTEAFF
CDR3nt: TGTGCCAGCAGTCCCCTGCAAGCGGGGACTGAAGCTTTCTTT
d_gene: NA
abundance: NA
v_gene: TRBV6-6
j_gene: TRBJ1-1

CDR3aa: CAGRDRGSYEQYF
CDR3nt: TGTGCCGGACGGGACAGGGGGTCCTACGAGCAGTACTTC
d_gene: TRBD1
abundance: NA
v_gene: TRBV6-5
j_gene: TRBJ2-7

CDR3aa: CASSLEGGSGNTIYF
CDR3nt: TGTGCCAGCAGCTTAGAAGGGGGCTCTGGAAACACCATATATTTT
d_gene: NA
abundance: NA
v_gene: TRBV7-6
j_gene: TRBJ1-3

CDR3aa: CASSFTGLAGVYNEQFF
CDR3nt: TGCGCCAGCAGCTTTACCGGGCTAGCGGGGGTCTACAATGAGCAGTTCTTC
d_gene: TRBD2
abundance: many
v_gene: TRBV5-1
j_gene: TRBJ2-1

CDR3aa: CASSLAPGSGYGYTF
CDR3nt: TGCGCCAGCAGCTTGGCCCCGGGTTCTGGCTATGGCTACACCTTC
d_gene: NA
abundance: once
v_gene: TRBV5-1
j_gene: TRBJ1-2

CDR3aa: CASSYSSQARNTIYF
CDR3nt: TGTGCCAGCAGTTACTCGTCTCAGGCGAGAAACACCATATATTTT
d_gene: NA
abundance: NA
v_gene: TRBV6-5
j_gene: TRBJ1-3

CDR3aa: CASSPGTARGYEQFF
CDR3nt: TGTGCCAGCAGCCCCGGGACAGCAAGGGGCTATGAGCAGTTCTTC
d_gene: TRBD1
abundance: NA
v_gene: TRBV11-3
j_gene: TRBJ2-1

CDR3aa: CASSPPTVGLQETQYF
CDR3nt: TGTGCCAGCAGTCCGCCGACGGTTGGGCTACAAGAGACCCAGTACTTC
d_gene: NA
abundance: NA
v_gene: TRBV28
j_gene: TRBJ2-5

CDR3aa: CASSLVQGALYGYTF
CDR3nt: TGTGCCAGCAGCTTAGTACAGGGAGCCCTCTATGGCTACACCTTC
d_gene: NA
abundance: NA
v_gene: TRBV7-2
j_gene: TRBJ1-2

CDR3aa: CASSILARDTRRTEAFF
CDR3nt: TGTGCCAGTAGTATTTTAGCCCGGGACACCCGACGTACTGAAGCTTTCTTT
d_gene: NA
abundance: NA
v_gene: TRBV19
j_gene: TRBJ1-1

CDR3aa: CASSLDSYEQYF
CDR3nt: TGTGCCAGCAGTTTGGACAGCTACGAGCAGTACTTC
d_gene: NA
abundance: NA
v_gene: TRBV6-5
j_gene: TRBJ2-7

CDR3aa: CASRRLGGNTIYF
CDR3nt: TGTGCCAGCAGAAGGCTGGGCGGAAACACCATATATTTT
d_gene: NA
abundance: once
v_gene: TRBV3-1/TRBV3-2
j_gene: TRBJ1-3

CDR3aa: CASSGESGGETQYF
CDR3nt: TGCGCCAGCAGTGGGGAGTCGGGGGGGGAGACCCAGTACTTC
d_gene: TRBD2
abundance: NA
v_gene: TRBV10-2
j_gene: TRBJ2-5

CDR3aa: CASRAGLAGGNEQYF
CDR3nt: TGTGCCAGCAGAGCAGGACTAGCGGGGGGGAACGAGCAGTACTTC
d_gene: TRBD2
abundance: NA
v_gene: TRBV6-5
j_gene: TRBJ2-7

CDR3aa: CASSRTSGGTDTQYF
CDR3nt: TGTGCCAGCAGCCGGACTAGCGGGGGCACAGATACGCAGTATTTT
d_gene: TRBD2
abundance: NA
v_gene: TRBV11-2
j_gene: TRBJ2-3

CDR3aa: CAWSDQGNYGYTF
CDR3nt: TGTGCCTGGAGTGATCAGGGGAACTATGGCTACACCTTC
d_gene: NA
abundance: once
v_gene: TRBV30
j_gene: TRBJ1-2

CDR3aa: CASSEEASGGSTYEQYF
CDR3nt: TGTGCCAGCAGTGAAGAGGCTAGCGGGGGCTCTACCTACGAGCAGTACTTC
d_gene: TRBD2
abundance: NA
v_gene: TRBV6-1
j_gene: TRBJ2-7

CDR3aa: CASSVPSGLSTDTQYF
CDR3nt: TGTGCCAGCAGCGTACCTTCAGGGTTGAGCACAGATACGCAGTATTTT
d_gene: NA
abundance: NA
v_gene: TRBV9
j_gene: TRBJ2-3

CDR3aa: CASSTPLWGGEGNQPQHF
CDR3nt: TGTGCCAGCAGTACACCGCTTTGGGGCGGAGAAGGGAATCAGCCCCAGCATTTT
d_gene: NA
abundance: few
v_gene: TRBV2
j_gene: TRBJ1-5

CDR3aa: CAWRGGQYTEAFF
CDR3nt: TGTGCCTGGAGGGGGGGACAGTACACTGAAGCTTTCTTT
d_gene: TRBD1
abundance: NA
v_gene: TRBV30
j_gene: TRBJ1-1

CDR3aa: CASSLSTVDRANF
CDR3nt: TGTGCCAGCAGTTTATCCACAGTGGACAGGGCAAACTTC
d_gene: TRBD1
abundance: NA
v_gene: TRBV27
j_gene: TRBJ1-2

CDR3aa: CASGQITNRDF
CDR3nt: TGTGCCAGCGGACAGATAACGAACCGCGACTTC
d_gene: NA
abundance: NA
v_gene: TRBV5-4
j_gene: TRBJ2-5

CDR3aa: CAWSDWTNTEAFF
CDR3nt: TGTGCCTGGAGCGATTGGACTAACACTGAAGCTTTCTTT
d_gene: NA
abundance: NA
v_gene: TRBV30
j_gene: TRBJ1-1

CDR3aa: CATSDPVTSTGGETQYF
CDR3nt: TGTGCCACCAGTGACCCCGTAACCTCGACAGGGGGAGAGACCCAGTACTTC
d_gene: TRBD1
abundance: NA
v_gene: TRBV24-1
j_gene: TRBJ2-5

CDR3aa: CASSEPRSGATEAFF
CDR3nt: TGTGCCAGCAGTGAACCAAGGAGCGGGGCCACTGAAGCTTTCTTT
d_gene: NA
abundance: NA
v_gene: TRBV6-1
j_gene: TRBJ1-1

CDR3aa: CASSTGLAGGSTDTQYF
CDR3nt: TGCGCCAGCAGCACCGGACTAGCGGGGGGCTCCACAGATACGCAGTATTTT
d_gene: TRBD2
abundance: once
v_gene: TRBV5-1
j_gene: TRBJ2-3

CDR3aa: CASSLGLTGTDTQYF
CDR3nt: TGTGCCAGCAGCTTGGGTCTGACAGGCACAGATACGCAGTATTTT
d_gene: NA
abundance: NA
v_gene: TRBV7-2
j_gene: TRBJ2-3

CDR3aa: CAWDRAYEQYF
CDR3nt: TGTGCCTGGGACAGGGCCTACGAGCAGTACTTC
d_gene: TRBD1
abundance: NA
v_gene: TRBV30
j_gene: TRBJ2-7

CDR3aa: CATSEELAGGTTDTQYF
CDR3nt: TGTGCCACCAGTGAGGAACTAGCGGGGGGCACCACAGATACGCAGTATTTT
d_gene: TRBD2
abundance: NA
v_gene: TRBV24-1
j_gene: TRBJ2-3

CDR3aa: CASSVVASGEADTQYF
CDR3nt: TGTGCCAGCAGCGTAGTTGCTAGCGGGGAGGCAGATACGCAGTATTTT
d_gene: TRBD2
abundance: NA
v_gene: TRBV9
j_gene: TRBJ2-3

CDR3aa: CASSSGQGGKLFF
CDR3nt: TGTGCCAGCAGCTCTGGACAGGGAGGAAAACTGTTTTTT
d_gene: TRBD1
abundance: NA
v_gene: TRBV7-2
j_gene: TRBJ1-4

CDR3aa: CASSLGGQDNEQFF
CDR3nt: TGTGCCAGCAGCTTAGGCGGACAGGACAATGAGCAGTTCTTC
d_gene: TRBD1
abundance: NA
v_gene: TRBV7-9
j_gene: TRBJ2-1

CDR3aa: CASRLWRTVNTEAFF
CDR3nt: TGTGCCAGCAGGCTTTGGAGGACAGTGAACACTGAAGCTTTCTTT
d_gene: NA
abundance: NA
v_gene: TRBV5-4
j_gene: TRBJ1-1

CDR3aa: CASSLNSNYGYTF
CDR3nt: TGTGCCAGCAGCTTAAACAGTAACTATGGCTACACCTTC
d_gene: NA
abundance: NA
v_gene: TRBV13
j_gene: TRBJ1-2

CDR3aa: CAWLRPGVNEKLFF
CDR3nt: TGTGCCTGGCTCCGACCGGGGGTTAATGAAAAACTGTTTTTT
d_gene: NA
abundance: NA
v_gene: TRBV30
j_gene: TRBJ1-4

CDR3aa: CASSGPGTGSKNEQFF
CDR3nt: TGTGCCAGCAGCGGCCCCGGGACAGGGTCTAAAAATGAGCAGTTCTTC
d_gene: TRBD1
abundance: NA
v_gene: TRBV5-7
j_gene: TRBJ2-1

CDR3aa: CATRGNRAPGELFF
CDR3nt: TGTGCCACTAGAGGGAACAGGGCTCCCGGGGAGCTGTTTTTT
d_gene: NA
abundance: NA
v_gene: TRBV24-1
j_gene: TRBJ2-2

CDR3aa: CASSVINGGYTF
CDR3nt: TGTGCCAGCAGCGTAATTAACGGGGGCTACACCTTC
d_gene: NA
abundance: NA
v_gene: TRBV9
j_gene: TRBJ1-2

CDR3aa: CASSSANRDREKLFF
CDR3nt: TGTGCCAGCAGCTCGGCCAACCGGGACAGGGAAAAACTGTTTTTT
d_gene: TRBD1
abundance: once
v_gene: TRBV13
j_gene: TRBJ1-4

CDR3aa: CATSDALVGQGLDEQFF
CDR3nt: TGTGCCACCAGTGACGCGTTAGTGGGACAGGGTCTGGATGAGCAGTTCTTC
d_gene: TRBD1
abundance: NA
v_gene: TRBV24-1
j_gene: TRBJ2-1

CDR3aa: CASSEAYASGGMGNEQFF
CDR3nt: TGTGCCAGCAGTGAAGCGTATGCTAGCGGGGGAATGGGAAATGAGCAGTTCTTC
d_gene: TRBD2
abundance: NA
v_gene: TRBV2
j_gene: TRBJ2-1

CDR3aa: CASSLGVISTDTQYF
CDR3nt: TGTGCCAGCAGCTTGGGAGTAATTAGCACAGATACGCAGTATTTT
d_gene: NA
abundance: NA
v_gene: TRBV7-2
j_gene: TRBJ2-3

CDR3aa: CASGAPFAGKAEAFF
CDR3nt: TGTGCTAGTGGTGCCCCCTTTGCCGGGAAGGCTGAAGCTTTCTTT
d_gene: NA
abundance: NA
v_gene: TRBV12-5
j_gene: TRBJ1-1

CDR3aa: CASRPTSGAYNEQFF
CDR3nt: TGTGCCAGCAGACCAACTAGCGGGGCCTACAATGAGCAGTTCTTC
d_gene: TRBD2
abundance: NA
v_gene: TRBV2
j_gene: TRBJ2-1

CDR3aa: CSVLTGFHNEQFF
CDR3nt: TGCAGCGTCTTGACAGGGTTCCACAATGAGCAGTTCTTC
d_gene: TRBD1
abundance: NA
v_gene: TRBV29-1
j_gene: TRBJ2-1